This paragraph covers one T cell receptor (beta chain) sequence. Losses at the gene ends were 3 bases for V and 3 bases for J; bases not matched to a gene: 9. The CDR3 extends over 16 amino acids. Germline V gene sequence: CDR1 MNHEY, CDR2 SMNVEV (reference sequence). Assay: immunoSEQ multiplex PCR; the TCRdb copy retains only in-frame clones and omits some. This table has some 30,000 clones, more than 75% appearing once. These data come from a study of blood T cell repertoires in COVID-19. The overall study: Sites in the United States, Italy and Spain provided acute and convalescent COVID-19 samples.

Material: peripheral blood. The sequence derives from a man aged 70-80 years with active or convalescent COVID-19. This rearrangement joins TRBV27 to TRBJ1-1, with 8 bases matching TRBD1. CDR3 loop: CASSLGGAGGYTEAFF. The CDR3 coding sequence is TGTGCCAGCAGTTTGGGGGGGGCAGGGGGCTACACTGAAGCTTTCTTT.